What follows are 30 T cell receptor beta chains derived from one specimen sequenced in a study of cytomegalovirus exposure and HLA in healthy donors. The PCR used 60 Vbeta and 13 Jbeta primers. Sequencing was performed with immunoSEQ multiplex PCR; in TCRdb, only in-frame clones are kept and a portion is missing. The sample features under 130,000 clones, with less than 4% in its top ten. The specimen sequenced was PBMCs. Source of these receptors: a man aged 35-49 years in good health and CMV-seronegative.

The chain employs TRBV5-1 and TRBJ1-1, with 7 bases that match TRBD1. Trimming cost V 3 bases and J 1 base; bases outside gene matches: 6. Germline lookup yields CDR1 SGHRS and CDR2 YFSETQ. The CDR3 is 15 amino acids. CDR3 loop: CASSSLQGRNTEAFF. DNA for the CDR3: TGCGCCAGCAGCTCGCTACAGGGGAGGAACACTGAAGCTTTCTTT.

The chain recombines TRBV18 with TRBJ2-3; possibly TRBD1 for D (5 bases). The CDR3 runs 17 residues. The V end lost 0 bases, the J end lost 1 base, and 14 bases lay between the germline ends. The germline V gene encodes CDR1 KGHSH and CDR2 LQKENI. Written as DNA, the CDR3 is TGTGCCAGCTCACCACCGGCCCGTGGGGCGGGCACAGATACGCAGTATTTT. The encoded protein is CASSPPARGAGTDTQYF.

CDR3 DNA sequence: TGTGCCAGCAGCTTAAGTGGGGTGGGGGGTCCATCGAGGCCCTACGAGCAGTACTTC. This sequence encodes CASSLSGVGGPSRPYEQYF. The rearrangement joins TRBV7-9 to TRBJ2-7; tentatively, D is TRBD2 (6 bases). Germline values: CDR1 SEHNR, CDR2 FQNEAQ (reference sequence). The CDR3 has 19 residues. Trimming took 2 bases from V and 2 from J, leaving 25 bases between them. Filled out from reference TRBV7-9 and TRBJ2-7, the complete variable domain reads DTGVSQNPRHKITKRGQNVTFRCDPISEHNRLYWYRQTLGQGPEFLTYFQNEAQLEKSRLLSDRFSAERPKGSFSTLEIQRTEQGDSAMYLCASSLSGVGGPSRPYEQYFGPGTRLTVT.

CDR3 sequence (DNA): TGTGCCAGCAGTTACGCTTCATGGGGAGTGGAAACTGAAGCTTTCTTT. The encoded protein is CASSYASWGVETEAFF. The V call is TRBV6-5, the J call TRBJ1-1; D call uncertain. The V gene lost 2 bases and the J gene lost 5 bases, with 18 bases spanning the gap. CDR1 and CDR2 (germline): MNHEY, SVGAGI. The CDR3 sequence is 16 residues long.

The chain joins TRBV7-4 to TRBJ2-7, with 8 bases identical to TRBD1. The germline gives CDR1 SGHVT, CDR2 SQSDAQ. The V and J ends lost 0 bases and 7 bases, in that order; junction bases with no gene match: 5. The CDR3 covers 14 residues. CDR3 nucleotides: TGTGCCAGCAGCTTAGCCAGGGGGCTGAGGGAGCAGTACTTC. Its translation is CASSLARGLREQYF.

V gene TRBV7-8 combines with J gene TRBJ1-5, with a possible D match to TRBD1 (5 bases). The CDR3 sequence is 15 residues long. The V end was cut by 3 bases, the J end by 0 bases, with 9 bases between. From germline, CDR1 is SGHVS and CDR2 FQNEAQ. The CDR3 DNA sequence: TGTGCCAGCAGCTTGTCGGGGGGTAGCAATCAGCCCCAGCATTTT. Its protein is CASSLSGGSNQPQHF.

The CDR3 DNA follows: TGTGCCAGCTCACCGACCCCGGGGGACAATCAGCCCCAGCATTTT. Translation: CASSPTPGDNQPQHF. J is TRBJ1-5 and V is TRBV18, with a possible D match to TRBD1 (5 bases). Germline assignment: CDR1 KGHSH and CDR2 LQKENI. The CDR3 is 15 amino acids. The V gene lost 3 bases and the J gene lost 3 bases, with 12 bases spanning the gap.

The chain carries TRBV5-1 and TRBJ1-2, with D unresolved. CDR3 length equals 15 residues. Germline assignment: CDR1 SGHRS and CDR2 YFSETQ. V was trimmed by 0 bases and J by 4 bases, leaving 13 bases between them. CDR3 nucleotides: TGCGCCAGCAGCTTGGACCTACTTCCCCTCTATGGCTACACCTTC. Its translation: CASSLDLLPLYGYTF.

This chain connects TRBV30 to TRBJ1-1, with TRBD1 matching 7 bases. CDR1 GTSNPN and CDR2 SVGIG come from the germline V gene (reference sequence). V shed 6 bases and J 3 bases; nucleotides not matched to a gene: 7. The CDR3 has 13 residues. DNA for the CDR3: TGTGCCTGCAGACGAGGACAGGACACTGAAGCTTTCTTT. It encodes CACRRGQDTEAFF.

The genes are TRBV18 and TRBJ2-3; a possible D gene is TRBD1 (5 bases). In germline, CDR1 is KGHSH, CDR2 LQKENI. The V end lost 5 bases, the J end lost 0 bases, and 12 bases lay between the germline ends. CDR3 length equals 15 residues. The CDR3 DNA is TGTGCCAGCTCATTAACAGGAGCTAGCACAGATACGCAGTATTTT. Translating it yields CASSLTGASTDTQYF.

The chain is built from TRBV23-1 and TRBJ2-1; 8 nucleotides match TRBD1. TRBV23-1 is assigned to the ORF class and has an uncertain function. The CDR3 has 12 residues. The J segment lost 8 bases and the V segment lost 7 bases, leaving 4 bases of the junction unmatched. The CDR3 is CASTAGGDEQFF. CDR3 DNA: TGCGCCAGCACCGCAGGGGGCGATGAGCAGTTCTTC.

The chain links TRBV19 to TRBJ2-2; D might be TRBD2 (5 bases). The V and J ends lost 2 bases and 5 bases respectively, with 6 bases between them. This CDR3 contains 13 residues. CDR1 is LNHDA, CDR2 SQIVND, per germline (reference sequence). This CDR3 is CASSIRGTGELFF. CDR3 DNA sequence: TGTGCCAGTAGTATACGGGGTACCGGGGAGCTGTTTTTT. The full variable domain, its missing parts supplied by reference TRBV19 and TRBJ2-2, is DGGITQSPKYLFRKEGQNVTLSCEQNLNHDAMYWYRQDPGQGLRLIYYSQIVNDFQKGDIAEGYSVSREKKESFPLTVTSAQKNPTAFYLCASSIRGTGELFFGEGSRLTVL.

This chain uses TRBV11-2 with TRBJ2-7; D may be TRBD2 (5 bases). V was trimmed by 6 bases and J by 6 bases, leaving 15 bases between them. CDR1 and CDR2 from the germline V gene are SGHAT and FQNNGV. This CDR3 has 13 amino acids. Written as DNA, the CDR3 is TGTGCCAGCAGAAGGACGAGGGCGGTCGAGCAGTACTTC. Its protein product is CASRRTRAVEQYF.

The genes are TRBV6-6 and TRBJ1-1; the match to TRBD1 covers 10 bases. CDR1 is MNHNY, CDR2 SVGAGI, per germline (reference sequence). The CDR3 spans 13 residues. The trim removed 5 bases at V and 8 bases at J, leaving 5 bases unmatched. The CDR3 nucleotides are TGTGCCAGCAGTGGGTGGGACAGGGGAGAAGCTTTCTTT. Protein: CASSGWDRGEAFF.

V and J are TRBV5-4 and TRBJ2-1; 7 bases line up with TRBD2. Germline assignment: CDR1 SGHNT and CDR2 YYREEE (reference sequence). CDR3 size: 13 residues. J lost 9 bases, V lost 2 bases, and 5 bases had no gene match. The CDR3 DNA is TGTGCCAGCAGCTTCGATTCGGGGGGTGAGCAGTTCTTC. It specifies CASSFDSGGEQFF.

This chain joins TRBV5-6 and TRBJ2-3, with 8 bases fitting TRBD1. Germline trimming cut 4 bases from V and 4 bases from J; bases unmatched to any gene: 8. This CDR3 is 15 amino acids long. The germline V gene has CDR1 SGHDT and CDR2 YYEEEE. CDR3 region: CASSIRGRGADTQYF. The CDR3 nucleotides are TGTGCCAGCAGCATCAGGGGGCGCGGGGCAGATACGCAGTATTTT.

The genes are TRBV18 and TRBJ2-7, with a weak D call TRBD1 (5 bases). Trimming cost V 0 bases and J 2 bases, with 11 bases left between them. CDR3 length equals 15 residues. CDR1 is KGHSH, CDR2 LQKENI, per germline. Written as DNA, the CDR3 is TGTGCCAGCTCACCACCCAACAGGATCACCTACGAGCAGTACTTC. This translates into CASSPPNRITYEQYF.

The chain joins TRBV6-5 to TRBJ1-2; D is perhaps TRBD1 (5 bases). There are 14 residues in the CDR3. V was cut by 5 bases and J by 4 bases, with 14 bases left in between. Germline CDR1 and CDR2: MNHEY and SVGAGI. Here the CDR3 DNA reads TGTGCCAGCAGTCTAGGATCCGACAGCTATGGCTACACCTTC. Its protein product is CASSLGSDSYGYTF.

V usage is TRBV6-5 and J usage is TRBJ2-3, with a possible D match to TRBD2 (7 bases). V lost 6 bases to trimming and J lost 2 bases, with 15 bases between them. Germline assignment: CDR1 MNHEY and CDR2 SVGAGI. This CDR3 is 15 amino acids long. The CDR3 reads CASSSGTINTDTQYF. The CDR3 nucleotides read TGTGCCAGCAGCAGCGGGACAATAAACACAGATACGCAGTATTTT.

J is TRBJ2-7 and V is TRBV29-1, with 8 bases fitting TRBD1. Germline V gives CDR1 SQVTM, CDR2 ANQGSEA. V lost 7 bases and J lost 6; bases outside the gene matches: 14. The CDR3 contains 14 residues. The CDR3 nucleotides are TGCAGCGCCGGTCAGGGGGCTCTAGGGACCGAGCAGTACTTC. This encodes CSAGQGALGTEQYF.

The chain joins TRBV5-1 to TRBJ2-5; 7 positions agree with TRBD2. There are 15 residues in the CDR3. With 1 base clipped from V and 5 bases from J, the junction kept 8 bases outside the gene matches. The V gene's germline CDR1 is SGHRS and CDR2 YFSETQ. CDR3 DNA: TGCGCCAGCAGCTTGACGGGGGGAACCGGGGAGACCCAGTACTTC. This codes for CASSLTGGTGETQYF.

The gene calls are TRBV7-2 and TRBJ2-2; D is possibly TRBD2 (5 bases). CDR3 length: 14 residues. V was clipped by 5 bases and J by 4 bases, with 11 bases between them. Germline CDR1 and CDR2: SGHTA and FQGNSA. In DNA form, the CDR3 reads TGTGCCAGCAGCCTTAAGCGGATCACCGGGGAGCTGTTTTTT. Protein product: CASSLKRITGELFF.

The chain joins TRBV5-1 to TRBJ2-7; TRBD2 agrees at 8 bases. This CDR3 region has 14 residues. V shed 0 bases, J shed 5 bases, and the junction held 4 bases outside the gene matches. Germline lookup yields CDR1 SGHRS and CDR2 YFSETQ. The CDR3 sequence is CASSLGRGGNEQYF. The CDR3 DNA reads as TGCGCCAGCAGCTTGGGTCGGGGGGGAAACGAGCAGTACTTC.

The chain uses TRBV11-2 and TRBJ1-1; D is uncertain. CDR1 SGHAT and CDR2 FQNNGV come from the germline V gene. Trimming left V 1 base short and J 1 base short, with 10 bases between. CDR3 length equals 15 residues. The CDR3 protein is CASSLGTGRNTEAFF. CDR3 coding DNA: TGTGCCAGCAGCTTAGGGACTGGCAGGAACACTGAAGCTTTCTTT.

This chain links TRBV5-6 with TRBJ1-6; D possibly corresponds to TRBD1 (5 bases). Germline CDR1 reads SGHDT; CDR2 reads YYEEEE. The CDR3 sequence is 16 residues long. Between the trimmed V and J ends, which lost 2 bases and 7 bases, there was a span of 16 bases. The CDR3 reads CASSFNGGAPNSPLHF. The CDR3 nucleotides are TGTGCCAGCAGCTTTAATGGAGGGGCCCCCAATTCACCCCTCCACTTT.

The chain recombines TRBV7-8 with TRBJ1-1; TRBD1 agrees at 9 bases. The CDR3 has 13 residues. Germline values: CDR1 SGHVS, CDR2 FQNEAQ. V dropped 5 bases and J dropped 4; count of bases not matched to a gene: 2. CDR3 sequence reads: CASSTTGGTEAFF. The DNA for the CDR3 is TGTGCCAGCAGCACGACAGGGGGCACTGAAGCTTTCTTT. Based on the CDR3 plus reference TRBV7-8 and TRBJ1-1, the full variable domain is GAGVSQSPRYKVAKRGQDVALRCDPISGHVSLFWYQQALGQGPEFLTYFQNEAQLDKSGLPSDRFFAERPEGSVSTLKIQRTQQEDSAVYLCASSTTGGTEAFFGQGTRLTVV.

The V gene is TRBV13, the J gene TRBJ2-7, with D possibly being TRBD1 (5 bases). This CDR3 contains 15 residues. CDR1 PRHDT and CDR2 FYEKMQ come from the germline V gene (reference sequence). The V and J ends lost 0 bases and 2 bases respectively, with 11 bases between them. The CDR3 DNA reads TGTGCCAGCAGCTTAGGCCTCCAGGGTCCCTACGAGCAGTACTTC. Its translation: CASSLGLQGPYEQYF.

The chain combines TRBV27 with TRBJ1-5; TRBD1 aligns across 7 bases. The CDR3 consists of 18 residues. V lost 3 bases to trimming and J lost 2 bases; unmatched junction nucleotides: 13. In germline, CDR1 is MNHEY, CDR2 SMNVEV (reference sequence). The DNA of the CDR3 is TGTGCCAGCAGTTTTAACCGACAGGGAGGAGGTGGCAATCAGCCCCAGCATTTT. Protein sequence: CASSFNRQGGGGNQPQHF.

The rearrangement links TRBV5-4 to TRBJ2-1, with 13 bases lining up with TRBD2. Germline V gene data show CDR1 as SGHNT and CDR2 as YYREEE (reference sequence). V lost 1 base to trimming and J lost 8 bases; unmatched junction nucleotides: 18. The CDR3 runs to 20 residues. The DNA of the CDR3 is TGTGCCAGCAGCTTGACTTCACTAGGACTAGCGGGGGCCTACAGGGATGAGCAGTTCTTC. Amino acids: CASSLTSLGLAGAYRDEQFF.

V usage is TRBV9 and J usage is TRBJ2-1, with 11 positions matching TRBD2. In germline, CDR1 is SGDLS, CDR2 YYNGEE. J lost 8 bases, V lost 0 bases, and 7 bases had no gene match. This CDR3 is 16 amino acids long. The CDR3 DNA is TGTGCCAGCAGCGTAGGGCGTAGCGGGGGGGAGTATGAGCAGTTCTTC. It encodes CASSVGRSGGEYEQFF.